The T cell receptor (beta chain) described here comes from a study of T-cell memory formation after mild COVID-19. This clonotype was observed at least ten times. TCRdb recomputed calls from the 5' RACE reads with MiXCR, one row per CDR3 protein. The data contain 300,000 to 400,000 distinct CDR3 sequences, 15% to 20% of them singletons. The CDR3 is 15 amino acids. Trimming shortened V by 4 bases and J by 3 bases, and 16 bases separated the two germline ends. Germline CDR1 reads SGHRS; CDR2 reads YFSETQ. This TCR came from a young man who had mild COVID-19 (a few samples of this study predate the infection). Cell type and time point are not known. The gene calls are TRBV5-1 and TRBJ1-1, with a weak D call TRBD1 (5 bases). The specimen sequenced was PBMCs or a T cell subset sorted from them (not recorded which). This CDR3 reads CASSPPGRPHTEAFF. CDR3 sequence (DNA): TGCGCCAGCAGCCCTCCGGGACGGCCCCACACTGAAGCTTTCTTT.